This T cell receptor beta chain was obtained from a study of cytomegalovirus exposure and HLA in healthy donors. Study-level information: From donors who were HLA-typed, an early data release held 81 million or so unique TCRs.

V was pared by 1 base and J by 0 bases, with 9 bases between. From germline, CDR1 is SGHAT and CDR2 FQNNGV. The CDR3 contains 15 residues. In the PCR, 60 Vbeta and 13 Jbeta primers were used. Data came from immunoSEQ multiplex PCR; TCRdb stores just in-frame clones and leaves some out. This listing includes roughly 77,000 clones. The TCR was taken from a man between 25 and 39 years old in good health and CMV-seronegative. The gene calls are TRBV11-2 and TRBJ1-1; possible D gene TRBD1, 6 bases. What was sequenced was PBMCs. CDR3 nucleotides: TGTGCCAGCAGCTTAGTGACAGGCGTGAACACTGAAGCTTTCTTT. This sequence encodes CASSLVTGVNTEAFF. Supplemented by reference TRBV11-2 and TRBJ1-1, the full variable domain reads EAGVAQSPRYKIIEKRQSVAFWCNPISGHATLYWYQQILGQGPKLLIQFQNNGVVDDSQLPKDRFSAERLKGVDSTLKIQPAKLEDSAVYLCASSLVTGVNTEAFFGQGTRLTVV.